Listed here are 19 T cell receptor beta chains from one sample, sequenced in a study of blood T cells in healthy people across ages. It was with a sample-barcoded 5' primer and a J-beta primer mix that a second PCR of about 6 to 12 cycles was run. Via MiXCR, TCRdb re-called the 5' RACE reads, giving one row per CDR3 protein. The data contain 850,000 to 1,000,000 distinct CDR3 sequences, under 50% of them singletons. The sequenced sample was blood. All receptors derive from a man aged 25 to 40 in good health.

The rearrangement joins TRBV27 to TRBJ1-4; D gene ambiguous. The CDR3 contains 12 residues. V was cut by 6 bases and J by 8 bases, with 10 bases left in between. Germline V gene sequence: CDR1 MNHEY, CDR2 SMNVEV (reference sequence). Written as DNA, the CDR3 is TGTGCCAGCAGAGGCCTCGGGGAAAAACTGTTTTTT. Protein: CASRGLGEKLFF.

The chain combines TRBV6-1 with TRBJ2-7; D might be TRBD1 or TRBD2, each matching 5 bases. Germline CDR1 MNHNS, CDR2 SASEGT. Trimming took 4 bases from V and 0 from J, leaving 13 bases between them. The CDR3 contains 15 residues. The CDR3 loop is CASSVPGTPSYEQYF. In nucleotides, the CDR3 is TGTGCCAGCAGTGTCCCCGGGACCCCCTCCTACGAGCAGTACTTC.

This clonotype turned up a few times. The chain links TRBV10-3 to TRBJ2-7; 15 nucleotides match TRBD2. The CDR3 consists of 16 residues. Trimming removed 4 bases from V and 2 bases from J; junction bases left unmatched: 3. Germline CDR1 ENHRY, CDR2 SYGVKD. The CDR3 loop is CAISAGTSGGTYEQYF. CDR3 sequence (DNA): TGTGCCATCAGTGCCGGGACTAGCGGGGGGACCTACGAGCAGTACTTC.

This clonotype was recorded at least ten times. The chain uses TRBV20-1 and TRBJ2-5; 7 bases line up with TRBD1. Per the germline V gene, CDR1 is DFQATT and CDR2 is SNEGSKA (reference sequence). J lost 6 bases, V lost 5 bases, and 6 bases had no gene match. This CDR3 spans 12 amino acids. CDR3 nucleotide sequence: TGCAGTGCTGACAGGGAACAAAAGACCCAGTACTTC. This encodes CSADREQKTQYF.

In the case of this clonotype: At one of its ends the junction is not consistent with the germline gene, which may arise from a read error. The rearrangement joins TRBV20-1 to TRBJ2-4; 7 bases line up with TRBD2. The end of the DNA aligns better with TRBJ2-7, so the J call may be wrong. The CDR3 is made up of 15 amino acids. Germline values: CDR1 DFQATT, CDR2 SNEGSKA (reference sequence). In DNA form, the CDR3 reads TGCAGTACTAGTCGGCTAGCGGTTGCCGGCGACGAGCAGTACTTC. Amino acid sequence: CSTSRLAVAGDEQYF.

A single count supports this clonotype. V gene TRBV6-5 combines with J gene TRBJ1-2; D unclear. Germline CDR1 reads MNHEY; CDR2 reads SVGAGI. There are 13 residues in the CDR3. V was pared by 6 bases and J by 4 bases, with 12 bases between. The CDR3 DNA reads TGTGCCAGCAGCTTCGACGGGATCTATGGCTACACCTTC. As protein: CASSFDGIYGYTF.

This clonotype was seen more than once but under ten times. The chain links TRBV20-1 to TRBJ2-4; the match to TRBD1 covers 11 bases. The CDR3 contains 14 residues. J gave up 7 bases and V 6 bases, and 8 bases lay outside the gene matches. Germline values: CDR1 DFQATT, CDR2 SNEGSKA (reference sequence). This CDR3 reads CSAGGDRGRNIQYF. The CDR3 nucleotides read TGCAGTGCAGGCGGGGACAGGGGGAGGAACATTCAGTACTTC.

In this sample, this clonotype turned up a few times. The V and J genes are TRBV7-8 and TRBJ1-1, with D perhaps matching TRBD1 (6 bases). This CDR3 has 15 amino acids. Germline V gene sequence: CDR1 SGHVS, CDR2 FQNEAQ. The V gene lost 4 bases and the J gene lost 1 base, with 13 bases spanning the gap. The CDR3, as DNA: TGTGCCAGCAGCTATTTGGACAGCTCGAACACTGAAGCTTTCTTT. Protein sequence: CASSYLDSSNTEAFF.

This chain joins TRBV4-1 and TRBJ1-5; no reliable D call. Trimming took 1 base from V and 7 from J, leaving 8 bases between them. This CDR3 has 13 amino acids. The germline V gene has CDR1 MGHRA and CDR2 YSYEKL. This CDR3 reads CASSQVGFQPQHF. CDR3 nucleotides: TGCGCCAGCAGCCAAGTAGGGTTCCAGCCCCAGCATTTT.

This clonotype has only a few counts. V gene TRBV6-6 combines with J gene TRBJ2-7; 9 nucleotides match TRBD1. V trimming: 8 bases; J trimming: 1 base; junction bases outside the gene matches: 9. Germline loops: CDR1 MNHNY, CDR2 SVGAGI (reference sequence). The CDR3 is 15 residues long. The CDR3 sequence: CASADTGQGSYEQYF. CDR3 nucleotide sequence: TGTGCCAGCGCCGACACGGGACAGGGTTCCTACGAGCAGTACTTC.

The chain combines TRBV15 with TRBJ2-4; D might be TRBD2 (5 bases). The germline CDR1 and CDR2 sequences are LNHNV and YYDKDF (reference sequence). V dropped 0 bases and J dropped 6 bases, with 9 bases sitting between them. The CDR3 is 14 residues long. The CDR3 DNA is TGTGCCACCAGCAGAGATGTCGGGATAAACATTCAGTACTTC. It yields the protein CATSRDVGINIQYF.

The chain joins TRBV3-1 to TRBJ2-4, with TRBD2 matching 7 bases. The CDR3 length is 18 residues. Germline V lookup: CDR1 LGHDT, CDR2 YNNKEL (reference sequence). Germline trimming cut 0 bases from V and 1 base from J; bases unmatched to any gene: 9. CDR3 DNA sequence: TGTGCCAGCAGCCAAGACGGCGGGGGATCCCCGGCCAAAAACATTCAGTACTTC. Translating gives CASSQDGGGSPAKNIQYF.

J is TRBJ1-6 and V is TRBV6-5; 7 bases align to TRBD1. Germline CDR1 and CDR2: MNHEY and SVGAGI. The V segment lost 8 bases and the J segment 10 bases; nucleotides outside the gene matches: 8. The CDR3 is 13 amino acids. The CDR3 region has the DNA TGTGCCAGCGTTGGTAGGGGGCTCTCACCCCTCCACTTT. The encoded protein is CASVGRGLSPLHF.

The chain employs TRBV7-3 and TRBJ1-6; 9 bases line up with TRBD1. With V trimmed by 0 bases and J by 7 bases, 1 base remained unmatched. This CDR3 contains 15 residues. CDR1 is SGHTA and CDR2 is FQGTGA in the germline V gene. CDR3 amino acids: CASSLTGTGNSPLHF. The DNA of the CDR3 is TGTGCCAGCAGCTTAACGGGGACAGGGAATTCACCCCTCCACTTT.

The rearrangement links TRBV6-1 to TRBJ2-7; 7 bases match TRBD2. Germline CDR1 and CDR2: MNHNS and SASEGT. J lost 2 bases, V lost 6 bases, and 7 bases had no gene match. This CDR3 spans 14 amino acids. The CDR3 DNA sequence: TGTGCCAGCAGGGATACTAGCGCCACCTACGAGCAGTACTTC. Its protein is CASRDTSATYEQYF.

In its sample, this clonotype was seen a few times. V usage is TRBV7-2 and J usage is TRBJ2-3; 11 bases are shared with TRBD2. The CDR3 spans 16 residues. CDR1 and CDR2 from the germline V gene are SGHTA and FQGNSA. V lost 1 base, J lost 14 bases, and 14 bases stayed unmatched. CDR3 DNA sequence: TGTGCCAGCAGCTTAGATACTAGCGGGGGACGTCGGATTTGGTATTTT. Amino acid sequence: CASSLDTSGGRRIWYF.

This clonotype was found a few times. CDR3 loop: CATSRTSGLTGELFF. CDR3 nucleotide sequence: TGTGCCACCAGTCGGACTAGCGGGTTGACCGGGGAGCTGTTTTTT. The chain links TRBV24-1 to TRBJ2-2, with 11 positions matching TRBD2. Germline lookup yields CDR1 KGHDR and CDR2 SFDVKD. Losses at the gene ends were 6 bases for V and 5 bases for J; bases not matched to a gene: 4. The CDR3 has 15 residues.

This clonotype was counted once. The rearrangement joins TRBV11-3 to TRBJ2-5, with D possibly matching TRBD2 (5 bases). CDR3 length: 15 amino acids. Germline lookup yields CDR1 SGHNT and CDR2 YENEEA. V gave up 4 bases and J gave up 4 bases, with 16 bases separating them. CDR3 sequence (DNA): TGTGCCAGCAGCTCTCGGGCCCGAGGGCTAGAGACCCAGTACTTC. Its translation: CASSSRARGLETQYF.

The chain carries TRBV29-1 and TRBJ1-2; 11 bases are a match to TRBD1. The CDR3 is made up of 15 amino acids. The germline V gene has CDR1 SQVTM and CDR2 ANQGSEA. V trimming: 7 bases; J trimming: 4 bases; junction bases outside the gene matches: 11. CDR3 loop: CSARRTGGEPYGYTF. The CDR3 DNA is TGCAGCGCTCGGCGGACAGGGGGCGAACCCTATGGCTACACCTTC. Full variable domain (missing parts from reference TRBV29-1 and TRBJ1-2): SAVISQKPSRDICQRGTSLTIQCQVDSQVTMMFWYRQQPGQSLTLIATANQGSEATYESGFVIDKFPISRPNLTFSTLTVSNMSPEDSSIYLCSARRTGGEPYGYTFGSGTRLTVV.